The sequence of this T cell receptor beta chain was determined in a study of monozygotic twins with inflammatory bowel disease. TCRalpha and TCRbeta cDNA went through two nested PCRs of approximately 16 and 10 cycles. No DNA is given; TCRdb re-called the 5' RACE reads and lists each CDR3 protein once. The listing records 350,000 to 550,000 distinct CDR3 sequences. The specimen sequenced was blood. The sequence was obtained from a human donor with ulcerative colitis or Crohn's disease, or a healthy co-twin of an affected twin (not recorded which).

CDR3 sequence reads: CSARDIAPYEQFF. The chain carries TRBV20-1 and TRBJ2-1; TCRdb proposes TRBD1, but this gene call is untestable without DNA. Germline V gene sequence: CDR1 DFQATT, CDR2 SNEGSKA (reference sequence). CDR3 length equals 13 residues.